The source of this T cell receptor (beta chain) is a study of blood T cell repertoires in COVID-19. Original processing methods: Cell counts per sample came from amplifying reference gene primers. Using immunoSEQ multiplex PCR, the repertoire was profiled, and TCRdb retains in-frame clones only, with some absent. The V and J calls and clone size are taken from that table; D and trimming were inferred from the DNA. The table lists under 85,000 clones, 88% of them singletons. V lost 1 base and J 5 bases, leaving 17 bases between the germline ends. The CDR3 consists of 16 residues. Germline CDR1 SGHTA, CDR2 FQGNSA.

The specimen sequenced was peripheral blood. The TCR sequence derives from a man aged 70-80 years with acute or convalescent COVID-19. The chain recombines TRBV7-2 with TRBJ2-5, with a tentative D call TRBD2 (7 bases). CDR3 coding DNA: TGTGCCAGCAGCTTAGTAGGCGGGGGCGTCGGGGAGACCCAGTACTTC. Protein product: CASSLVGGGVGETQYF.